Shown below are 28 T cell receptor beta chains from a single sample sequenced in a study of T cells in Graves' hyperthyroidism and ophthalmopathy. The investigators amplified TCR beta CDR3 regions from RNA transcripts. The TCR CDR3 was amplified in a first-round RT-PCR using the HTBI primer set. TCRdb called the multiplex PCR reads again in MiXCR, with one record for every CDR3 protein. The sample gives roughly 800,000 distinct CDR3 sequences, roughly 37% of which show up once; 7.5% to 9.5% is in the top ten. Sequencing input: blood. These receptors were taken from a man between 18 and 35 years old with Graves' hyperthyroidism.

On this clonotype itself: With a much larger clone just one base away, this may be a read error. J is TRBJ2-5 and V is TRBV29-1; no clear D gene. The CDR3 is made up of 13 amino acids. CDR1 and CDR2 (germline): SQVTM, ANQGSEA. The CDR3 coding sequence is TGCAGTGCTGCCTGGACCCTCCAAGAGACCCAGTACTTC. Protein: CSAAWTLQETQYF.

The chain uses TRBV12-3 or TRBV12-4 and TRBJ1-5; unclear D gene. There are 14 residues in the CDR3. Trimming stripped 6 bases from V and 4 bases from J, with 13 bases between. In DNA, the CDR3 is TGTGCCAGCAGCCCTATAGGGCGGAATCAGCCCCAGCATTTT. It yields the protein CASSPIGRNQPQHF.

Details on this clonotype: The limits of the CDR3 on the DNA are not certain, so only TCRdb's listed CDR3 is given. The chain has TRBV7-9 and TRBJ2-2; the listed D gene, TRBD2, was not tested against the DNA. The germline CDR1 and CDR2 sequences are SEHNR and FQNEAQ (reference sequence). Both ends counted, the CDR3 spans 16 residues. The CDR3 reads CASSLIAGLTPGSCFF.

Only one count was recorded for this clonotype. This chain links TRBV7-2 with TRBJ1-6, with D perhaps TRBD1 (6 bases). Germline V gene data show CDR1 as SGHTA and CDR2 as FQGNSA. The CDR3 extends over 15 amino acids. Between the trimmed V and J ends, which lost 5 bases and 6 bases, there was a span of 14 bases. The CDR3 protein is CASSPRGDINSPLHF. Here the CDR3 DNA reads TGTGCCAGCAGCCCCCGGGGGGACATTAATTCACCCCTCCACTTT.

This clonotype was detected only once. The chain has TRBV29-1 and TRBJ1-5; D uncertain. The CDR3 is made up of 13 amino acids. Germline V gene data show CDR1 as SQVTM and CDR2 as ANQGSEA. Between the trimmed V and J ends, which lost 7 bases and 7 bases, there was a span of 17 bases. CDR3 sequence (DNA): TGCAGCGCCCGACGGGGAGATGGGCAGCCCCAGCATTTT. Amino acid sequence: CSARRGDGQPQHF.

The J gene is TRBJ2-7, the V gene TRBV7-6; 8 bases align to TRBD1. The length of the CDR3 is 17 residues. V was pared by 5 bases and J by 3 bases, with 15 bases of the junction left unmatched. Germline CDR1 and CDR2: SGHVS and FNYEAQ. CDR3 sequence (DNA): TGTGCCAGCAGCAAGACAGGGGCGAAATTTACCCTCTACGAGCAGTACTTC. Residues: CASSKTGAKFTLYEQYF.

This clonotype was detected ten times or more. CDR3 DNA: TGCAGCGTTAGGGGCAGGGATGGAGAGACCCAGTACTTC. Protein sequence: CSVRGRDGETQYF. This chain uses TRBV29-1 with TRBJ2-5, with D possibly being TRBD1 (5 bases). Trimming took off 5 bases at V and 4 bases at J, with 14 bases between the two ends. CDR1 and CDR2 (germline): SQVTM, ANQGSEA. The CDR3 is made up of 13 amino acids.

This sequence joins TRBV5-1 and TRBJ2-7, with a tentative D call TRBD2 (5 bases). The CDR3 extends over 8 amino acids. Germline values: CDR1 SGHRS, CDR2 YFSETQ. The CDR3 DNA follows: TGCGCCAGCAGTTTCGCCGGGGTT. Translation gives CASSFAGV.

The chain uses TRBV7-2 and TRBJ1-1; D uncertain. This CDR3 contains 13 residues. Per germline, CDR1 SGHTA and CDR2 FQGNSA. V was cut by 5 bases and J by 7 bases, with 14 bases left in between. This CDR3 reads CASSLGNSGEAFF. The CDR3, as DNA: TGTGCCAGCAGCCTGGGCAATTCCGGTGAAGCTTTCTTT. The complete variable domain, with remaining parts taken from reference TRBV7-2 and TRBJ1-1, reads GAGVSQSPSNKVTEKGKDVELRCDPISGHTALYWYRQSLGQGLEFLIYFQGNSAPDKSGLPSDRFSAERTGGSVSTLTIQRTQQEDSAVYLCASSLGNSGEAFFGQGTRLTVV.

The chain employs TRBV19 and TRBJ2-3, with D hard to call. Germline V gene lookup returns CDR1 LNHDA and CDR2 SQIVND (reference sequence). V was clipped by 7 bases and J by 4 bases, with 12 bases between them. CDR3 length: 13 amino acids. CDR3 sequence: CASMDLGADTQYF. CDR3 sequence (DNA): TGTGCCAGTATGGACCTTGGGGCAGATACGCAGTATTTT.

The genes are TRBV12-3 or TRBV12-4 and TRBJ2-5; D gene ambiguous. This CDR3 region has 14 residues. Deletions cut 5 bases from V and 0 bases from J, with 10 bases between. The CDR3 spells CASSAETHQETQYF. CDR3 nucleotides: TGTGCCAGCAGTGCCGAGACCCACCAAGAGACCCAGTACTTC.

The sample holds many counts of this clonotype. The chain is built from TRBV29-1 and TRBJ1-1; 7 nucleotides align to TRBD1. CDR3 length: 13 residues. The germline V gene encodes CDR1 SQVTM and CDR2 ANQGSEA. V lost 6 bases to trimming and J lost 2 bases; unmatched junction nucleotides: 6. The CDR3: CSVPGGPNTEAFF. Here the CDR3 DNA reads TGCAGCGTCCCAGGGGGGCCAAACACTGAAGCTTTCTTT.

The rearrangement links TRBV7-2 to TRBJ2-7; D remains ambiguous. V dropped 1 base and J dropped 0 bases, with 10 bases sitting between them. This CDR3 is 15 amino acids long. The germline V gene has CDR1 SGHTA and CDR2 FQGNSA. As DNA, the CDR3 is TGTGCCAGCAGCTTAGGCCAAAGCGCCTCCTACGAGCAGTACTTC. The encoded protein is CASSLGQSASYEQYF.

This clonotype was seen ten or more times. The chain employs TRBV2 and TRBJ1-1; D gene ambiguous. The germline V and J ends were trimmed by 2 bases and 1 base, with 8 bases remaining between them. The CDR3 is 14 amino acids. Looked up from germline, CDR1 is SNHLY and CDR2 is FYNNEI. CDR3 protein: CASSEPAGNTEAFF. DNA for the CDR3: TGTGCCAGCAGTGAACCGGCAGGGAACACTGAAGCTTTCTTT.

This clonotype was detected many times. The gene calls are TRBV10-3 and TRBJ2-7, with unresolved D. Germline V gives CDR1 ENHRY, CDR2 SYGVKD. This CDR3 is built from 12 residues. Trimming stripped 2 bases from V and 6 bases from J, with 8 bases between. The CDR3 DNA is TGTGCCATCAGTGAGGGGTTACGCGAGCAGTACTTC. Its protein product is CAISEGLREQYF.

This clonotype was seen more than once but under ten times. V and J are TRBV19 and TRBJ2-7, with 9 positions matching TRBD1. Losses at the gene ends were 1 base for V and 1 base for J; bases not matched to a gene: 2. The CDR3 is 15 residues long. The germline V gene encodes CDR1 LNHDA and CDR2 SQIVND (reference sequence). CDR3 in amino acids: CASSIATGGSYEQYF. The DNA for the CDR3 is TGTGCCAGTAGTATAGCGACAGGGGGATCCTACGAGCAGTACTTC.

The chain recombines TRBV29-1 with TRBJ2-1; D not resolved. The CDR3 is 11 residues long. Germline CDR1 and CDR2: SQVTM and ANQGSEA. V shed 6 bases and J shed 4 bases, with 7 bases lying between them. The DNA for the CDR3 is TGCAGCGTGGGTAGATACAATGAGCAGTTCTTC. Protein product: CSVGRYNEQFF.

This chain links TRBV7-6 with TRBJ1-1, with D hard to call. V was shortened by 8 bases and J by 0 bases, with 10 bases between the two germline ends. CDR1 is SGHVS and CDR2 is FNYEAQ in the germline V gene. CDR3 length equals 13 residues. CDR3 coding DNA: TGTGCCAGCGGAGCTACAGTGAACACTGAAGCTTTCTTT. It is translated as CASGATVNTEAFF.

This chain joins TRBV4-1 and TRBJ1-1, with D tentatively TRBD1 (5 bases). Trimming stripped 4 bases from V and 0 bases from J, with 12 bases between. Germline-derived CDR1 and CDR2 are MGHRA and YSYEKL. There are 15 residues in the CDR3. Here the CDR3 DNA reads TGCGCCAGCAGCCCACGACAGTACATGAACACTGAAGCTTTCTTT. Amino acid sequence: CASSPRQYMNTEAFF.

This clonotype was seen many times. The rearrangement uses TRBV29-1 and TRBJ2-2, with a weak D call TRBD1 (6 bases). CDR3 length: 13 amino acids. Trimming took off 7 bases at V and 4 bases at J, with 13 bases between the two ends. Looked up from germline, CDR1 is SQVTM and CDR2 is ANQGSEA. CDR3 DNA: TGCAGCGGCCGGACAGAACTCACCGGGGAGCTGTTTTTT. It is translated as CSGRTELTGELFF.

This clonotype was seen only a few times. The chain combines TRBV11-2 with TRBJ2-5, with TRBD2 matching over 7 bases. J lost 5 bases, V lost 0 bases, and 6 bases had no gene match. The CDR3 sequence is 15 residues long. Germline loops: CDR1 SGHAT, CDR2 FQNNGV. The DNA of the CDR3 is TGTGCCAGCAGCTTAGAGACGGGGGGTTATGAGACCCAGTACTTC. Translation: CASSLETGGYETQYF.

The chain joins TRBV15 to TRBJ2-6, with D perhaps matching TRBD2 (6 bases). The CDR3 is made up of 12 amino acids. V gave up 8 bases and J gave up 4 bases, with 6 bases separating them. Germline V gives CDR1 LNHNV, CDR2 YYDKDF (reference sequence). The CDR3 DNA is TGTGCCACCCGGGGGGGGGCCAACGTCCTGACTTTC. It encodes CATRGGANVLTF.

This clonotype has at least ten counts. V is TRBV7-9 and J is TRBJ1-1; D is possibly TRBD1 (5 bases). The germline V and J ends were trimmed by 3 bases and 7 bases, with 6 bases remaining between them. The CDR3 length is 11 residues. Germline V gives CDR1 SEHNR, CDR2 FQNEAQ (reference sequence). The chain's CDR3 is CASSFTGEAFF. In DNA form, the CDR3 reads TGTGCCAGCAGCTTTACAGGTGAAGCTTTCTTT.

The rearrangement uses TRBV19 and TRBJ2-7; weak D call: TRBD2 (5 bases). Germline V gives CDR1 LNHDA, CDR2 SQIVND (reference sequence). The germline V and J ends were trimmed by 9 bases and 4 bases, with 22 bases remaining between them. The CDR3 runs 15 residues. The CDR3 here is CASSSPSGKRYEQYF. The CDR3 nucleotides read TGTGCCAGCAGTTCCCCGTCGGGGAAGCGGTACGAGCAGTACTTC. Together with reference TRBV19 and TRBJ2-7, the CDR3 gives the full variable domain: DGGITQSPKYLFRKEGQNVTLSCEQNLNHDAMYWYRQDPGQGLRLIYYSQIVNDFQKGDIAEGYSVSREKKESFPLTVTSAQKNPTAFYLCASSSPSGKRYEQYFGPGTRLTVT.

This clonotype was recorded at least ten times. This rearrangement joins TRBV29-1 to TRBJ2-7, with 11 positions matching TRBD1. J was trimmed by 5 bases and V by 0 bases; bases with no gene match: 6. This CDR3 contains 15 residues. The V gene's germline CDR1 is SQVTM and CDR2 ANQGSEA. CDR3 sequence reads: CSVEEGDRGNHEQYF. CDR3 DNA sequence: TGCAGCGTTGAAGAGGGGGACAGGGGGAACCACGAGCAGTACTTC.

The chain employs TRBV15 and TRBJ1-2, with TRBD1 identical over 7 bases. The CDR3 consists of 14 residues. Germline trimming cut 3 bases from V and 8 bases from J; bases unmatched to any gene: 9. The germline V gene encodes CDR1 LNHNV and CDR2 YYDKDF (reference sequence). CDR3 nucleotides: TGTGCCACCAGCAGTCCGGGGACAGCATACGGCTACACCTTC. Protein: CATSSPGTAYGYTF.

This chain connects TRBV10-3 to TRBJ2-3, with D tentatively TRBD1 (6 bases). Germline CDR1 and CDR2: ENHRY and SYGVKD. Trimming took off 5 bases at V and 3 bases at J, with 15 bases between the two ends. The CDR3 is made up of 15 amino acids. The CDR3, as DNA: TGTGCCATCAGTCGAACGTTGGGGGCAACAGATACGCAGTATTTT. Translated: CAISRTLGATDTQYF.

This clonotype was detected many times. The chain carries TRBV24-1 and TRBJ2-5; TRBD1 might be the D (5 bases). From germline, CDR1 is KGHDR and CDR2 SFDVKD. This CDR3 is built from 13 residues. Trimming shortened V by 8 bases and J by 3 bases, and 12 bases separated the two germline ends. Here the CDR3 DNA reads TGTGCCACCAATTTACAGGACGAAGAGACCCAGTACTTC. Residues: CATNLQDEETQYF.